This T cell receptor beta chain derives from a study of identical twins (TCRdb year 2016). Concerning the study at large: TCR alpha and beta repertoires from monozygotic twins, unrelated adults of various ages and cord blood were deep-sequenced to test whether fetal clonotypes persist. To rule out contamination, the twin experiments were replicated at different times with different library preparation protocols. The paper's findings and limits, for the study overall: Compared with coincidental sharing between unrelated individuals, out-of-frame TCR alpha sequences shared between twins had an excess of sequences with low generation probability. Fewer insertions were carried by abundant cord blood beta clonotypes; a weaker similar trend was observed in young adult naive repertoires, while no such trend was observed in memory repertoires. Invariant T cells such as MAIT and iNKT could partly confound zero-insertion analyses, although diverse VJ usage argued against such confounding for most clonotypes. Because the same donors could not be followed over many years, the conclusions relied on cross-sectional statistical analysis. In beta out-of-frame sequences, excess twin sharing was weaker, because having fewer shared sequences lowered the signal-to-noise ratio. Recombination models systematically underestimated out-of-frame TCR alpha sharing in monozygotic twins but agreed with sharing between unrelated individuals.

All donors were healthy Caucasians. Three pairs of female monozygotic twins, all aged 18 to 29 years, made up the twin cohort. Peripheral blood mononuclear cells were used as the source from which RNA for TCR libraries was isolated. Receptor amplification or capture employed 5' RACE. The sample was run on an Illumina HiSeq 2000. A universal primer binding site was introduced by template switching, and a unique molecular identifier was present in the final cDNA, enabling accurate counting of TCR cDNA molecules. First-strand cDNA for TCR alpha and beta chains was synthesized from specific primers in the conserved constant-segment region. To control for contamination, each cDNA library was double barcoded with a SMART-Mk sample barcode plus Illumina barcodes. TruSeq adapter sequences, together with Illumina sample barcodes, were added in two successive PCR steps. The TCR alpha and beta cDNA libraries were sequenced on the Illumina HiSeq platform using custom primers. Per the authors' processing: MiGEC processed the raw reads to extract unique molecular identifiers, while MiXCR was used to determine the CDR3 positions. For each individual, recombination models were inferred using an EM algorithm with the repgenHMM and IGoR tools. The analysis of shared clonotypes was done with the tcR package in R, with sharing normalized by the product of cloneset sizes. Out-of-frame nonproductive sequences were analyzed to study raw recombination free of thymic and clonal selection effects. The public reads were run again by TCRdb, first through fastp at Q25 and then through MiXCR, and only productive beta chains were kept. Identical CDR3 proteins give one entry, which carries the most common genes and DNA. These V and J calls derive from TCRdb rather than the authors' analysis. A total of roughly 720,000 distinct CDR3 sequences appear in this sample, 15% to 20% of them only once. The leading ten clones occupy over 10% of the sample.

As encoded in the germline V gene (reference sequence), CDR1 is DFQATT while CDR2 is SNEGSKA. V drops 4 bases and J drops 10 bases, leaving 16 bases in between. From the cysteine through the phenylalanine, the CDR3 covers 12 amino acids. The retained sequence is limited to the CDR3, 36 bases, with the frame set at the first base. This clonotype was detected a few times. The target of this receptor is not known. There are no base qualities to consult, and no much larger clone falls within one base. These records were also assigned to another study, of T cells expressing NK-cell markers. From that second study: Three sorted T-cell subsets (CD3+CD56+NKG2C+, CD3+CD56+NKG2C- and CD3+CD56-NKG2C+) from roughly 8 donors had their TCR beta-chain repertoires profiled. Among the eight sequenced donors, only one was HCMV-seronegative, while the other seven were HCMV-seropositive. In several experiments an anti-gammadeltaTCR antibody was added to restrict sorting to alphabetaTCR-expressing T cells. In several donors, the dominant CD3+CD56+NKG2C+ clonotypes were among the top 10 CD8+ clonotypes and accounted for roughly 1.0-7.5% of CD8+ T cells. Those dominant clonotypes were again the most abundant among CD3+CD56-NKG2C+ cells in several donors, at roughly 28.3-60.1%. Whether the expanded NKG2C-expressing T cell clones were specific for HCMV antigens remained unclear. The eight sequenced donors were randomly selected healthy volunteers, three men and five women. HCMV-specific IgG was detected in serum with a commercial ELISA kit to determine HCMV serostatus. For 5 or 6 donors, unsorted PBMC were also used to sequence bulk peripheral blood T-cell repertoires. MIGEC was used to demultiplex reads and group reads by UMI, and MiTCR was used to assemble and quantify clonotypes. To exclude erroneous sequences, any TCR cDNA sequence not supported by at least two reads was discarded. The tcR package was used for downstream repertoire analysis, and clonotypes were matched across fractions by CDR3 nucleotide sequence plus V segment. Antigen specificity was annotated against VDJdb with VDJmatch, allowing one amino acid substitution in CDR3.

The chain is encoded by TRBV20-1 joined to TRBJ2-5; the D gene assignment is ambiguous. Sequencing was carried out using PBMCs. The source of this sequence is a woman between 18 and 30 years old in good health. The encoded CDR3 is CSATVLSTDQYF. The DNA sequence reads TGCAGTGCTACGGTGCTTTCGACGGACCAGTACTTC.